This TCR beta chain was documented in a study of OX40 agonist ivuxolimab in advanced cancers. TCRdb's table, derived via immunoSEQ multiplex PCR, lists solely in-frame clones and lacks some. The sample lists roughly 25,000 clones, around 67% occurring once. This receptor was taken from an adult with an advanced solid tumor such as melanoma, head and neck, liver or kidney cancer. The material was CD4+ or CD8+ T cells sorted from blood, obtained in a trial of the OX40 agonist ivuxolimab.

The CDR3 DNA reads TGTGCCTGGACTGGGACAGGGGTAGTGATCCAGAACACCGGGGAGCTGTTTTTT. Translated, it gives CAWTGTGVVIQNTGELFF. The chain recombines TRBV30 with TRBJ2-2; the match to TRBD1 covers 10 bases. This CDR3 comprises 18 residues. V shed 4 bases, J shed 1 base, and the junction held 12 bases outside the gene matches. The V gene's germline CDR1 is GTSNPN and CDR2 SVGIG (reference sequence).